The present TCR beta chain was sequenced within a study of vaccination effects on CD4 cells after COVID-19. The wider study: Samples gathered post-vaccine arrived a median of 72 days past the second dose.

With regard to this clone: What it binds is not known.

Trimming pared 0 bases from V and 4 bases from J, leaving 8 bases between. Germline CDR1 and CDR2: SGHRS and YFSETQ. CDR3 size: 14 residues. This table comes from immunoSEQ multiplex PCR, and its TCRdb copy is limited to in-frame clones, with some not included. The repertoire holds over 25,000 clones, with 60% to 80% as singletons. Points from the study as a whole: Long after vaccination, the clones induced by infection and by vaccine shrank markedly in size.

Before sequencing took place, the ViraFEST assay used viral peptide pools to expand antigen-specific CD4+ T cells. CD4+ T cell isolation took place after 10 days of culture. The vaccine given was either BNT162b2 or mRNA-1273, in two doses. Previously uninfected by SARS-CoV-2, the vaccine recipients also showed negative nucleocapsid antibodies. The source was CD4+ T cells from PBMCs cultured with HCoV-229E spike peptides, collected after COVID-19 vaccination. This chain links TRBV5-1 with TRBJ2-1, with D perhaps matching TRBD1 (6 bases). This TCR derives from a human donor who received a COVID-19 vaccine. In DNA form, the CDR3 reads TGCGCCAGCAGCTTGGACAGGGTGTACAATGAGCAGTTCTTC. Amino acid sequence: CASSLDRVYNEQFF.